Sequencing of this T cell receptor delta chain was carried out in a study of gamma-delta chains in newborns, infants, children. In the study overall: Microbial exposure reportedly drives polyclonal innate γδ T cell expansion after birth.

On this clone: This sequence may be a read error, since a much larger clone differs from it by one base.

TCRdb re-analyzed the reads via CATT. Among around 1,500 delta-chain clones listed, less than 50% were seen once. The CDR3 loop spans 17 amino acids. The germline gives CDR1 GEAIGNYY, CDR2 EKD. The trim removed 3 bases at V and 4 bases at J, leaving 13 bases unmatched. The chain employs TRDV2 and TRDJ1; TRDD3 matches 10 bases. The sequencing sample was made of blood. The receptor comes from a child who had a fever. CDR3 DNA: TGTGCCTGTGACCGTGTACCGGGGGATACGACGTTCGATAAACTCATCTTT. Translating gives CACDRVPGDTTFDKLIF.